The clone carrying this T cell receptor (beta chain) turned up a few times. This entry is derived from a study of type 1 regulatory T cells. On the study more broadly: This in vitro CD4 product, T-allo10, is enriched for Tr1 cells and alloantigen-specific.

TCRdb processed the reads anew with MiXCR; each CDR3 protein has one entry. This repertoire shows about 97,000 distinct CDR3 sequences, about 28% found once; its top ten account for 2.2%. Germline V gives CDR1 LNHNV, CDR2 YYDKDF (reference sequence). The V end lost 0 bases, the J end lost 7 bases, and 7 bases lay between the germline ends. The CDR3 contains 12 residues. The specimen sequenced was CD4+ T cells, either the whole sample or a sorted fraction (not recorded which). The TCR was taken from a human donor in good health. The V gene is TRBV15, the J gene TRBJ2-7; D gene ambiguous. The CDR3 sequence: CATSRDREEQYF. The CDR3 nucleotides read TGTGCCACCAGCAGAGATAGAGAAGAGCAGTACTTC.